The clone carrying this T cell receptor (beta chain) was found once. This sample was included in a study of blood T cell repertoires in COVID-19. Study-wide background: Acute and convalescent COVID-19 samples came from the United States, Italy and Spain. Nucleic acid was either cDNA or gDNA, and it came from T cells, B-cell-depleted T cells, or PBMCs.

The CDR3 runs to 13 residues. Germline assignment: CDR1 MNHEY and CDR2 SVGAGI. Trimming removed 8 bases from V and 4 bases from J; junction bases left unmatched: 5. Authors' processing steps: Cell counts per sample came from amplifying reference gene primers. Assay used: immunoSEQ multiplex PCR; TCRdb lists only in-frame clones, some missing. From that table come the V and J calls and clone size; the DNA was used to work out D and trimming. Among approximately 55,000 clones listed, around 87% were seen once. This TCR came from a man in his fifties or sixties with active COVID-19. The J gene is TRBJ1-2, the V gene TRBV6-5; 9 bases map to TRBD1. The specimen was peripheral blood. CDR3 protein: CASGDRVSYGYTF. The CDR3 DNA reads TGTGCCAGCGGGGACAGGGTAAGCTATGGCTACACCTTC.